These 21 T cell receptor beta chains share one sample of origin, sequenced in a study of cytomegalovirus exposure and HLA in healthy donors. Both 60 Vbeta primers and 13 Jbeta primers went into the PCR. Only in-frame clones appear in the TCRdb table, and some are missing; sequencing was by immunoSEQ multiplex PCR. Of around 150,000 clones in the sample, more than 70% were seen once. Sequenced material: PBMCs. Receptors originate from a man aged 18 to 30 in good health and CMV-seropositive.

The count of this clone is one. The gene calls are TRBV14 and TRBJ1-1, with D unclear. This CDR3 contains 12 residues. Trimming took off 1 base at V and 4 bases at J, with 4 bases between the two ends. Germline lookup yields CDR1 SGHDN and CDR2 FVKESK. As DNA, the CDR3 is TGTGCCAGCAGCCAAGGGCTCACTGAAGCTTTCTTT. Translation gives CASSQGLTEAFF.

This clone was recorded a few times. The rearrangement joins TRBV27 to TRBJ1-4; 8 bases are a match to TRBD1. The CDR3 spans 15 residues. V was pared by 0 bases and J by 8 bases, with 5 bases of the junction left unmatched. Germline loops: CDR1 MNHEY, CDR2 SMNVEV (reference sequence). CDR3 in amino acids: CASSLSTGVQEKLFF. For the CDR3, the DNA is TGTGCCAGCAGTTTATCGACAGGGGTTCAGGAAAAACTGTTTTTT.

The chain combines TRBV7-2 with TRBJ2-3, with TRBD2 matching over 10 bases. This CDR3 is 17 amino acids long. After removal of 4 bases from V and 1 base from J, the junction contained 8 bases not matched to a gene. In germline, CDR1 is SGHTA, CDR2 FQGNSA. CDR3 bases: TGTGCCAGCAGCTCATTGATCCTAGCGGGGGGCACAGATACGCAGTATTTT. This codes for CASSSLILAGGTDTQYF.

The gene calls are TRBV6-6 and TRBJ2-5, with TRBD2 identical over 7 bases. The J segment lost 2 bases and the V segment lost 5 bases, leaving 5 bases of the junction unmatched. The CDR3 is 14 amino acids. CDR1 MNHNY and CDR2 SVGAGI come from the germline V gene (reference sequence). The CDR3, as DNA: TGTGCCAGCAGTCGATTGCGGGAGCAAGAGACCCAGTACTTC. Amino acids: CASSRLREQETQYF.

The CDR3 sequence: CASSLSRGAGTEAFF. The CDR3 coding sequence is TGCGCCAGCAGCCTTTCCAGGGGCGCAGGTACTGAAGCTTTCTTT. This chain connects TRBV4-1 to TRBJ1-1; the D gene is possibly TRBD1 (6 bases). The CDR3 contains 15 residues. V dropped 4 bases and J dropped 5 bases, with 17 bases sitting between them. Per the germline V gene, CDR1 is MGHRA and CDR2 is YSYEKL.

The V call is TRBV15, the J call TRBJ2-5; D uncertain. Germline CDR1 is LNHNV and CDR2 is YYDKDF (reference sequence). The length of the CDR3 is 11 residues. Trimming removed 8 bases at V and 5 bases at J, with 9 bases between. Here the CDR3 reads CATGERETQYF. Written as DNA, the CDR3 is TGTGCCACCGGAGAACGGGAGACCCAGTACTTC.

In its sample, this clone was seen a few times. The chain links TRBV11-2 to TRBJ2-1; a weak D match, TRBD1 (6 bases). The CDR3 covers 13 residues. Per the germline V gene, CDR1 is SGHAT and CDR2 is FQNNGV. V was pared by 7 bases and J by 6 bases, with 13 bases between. CDR3 sequence: CASTPQGSNEQFF. The CDR3 bases are TGTGCCAGCACCCCACAGGGTTCCAATGAGCAGTTCTTC.

In this sample, this clone turned up once. V is TRBV15 and J is TRBJ2-1; 9 bases are a match to TRBD2. Germline assignment: CDR1 LNHNV and CDR2 YYDKDF (reference sequence). The CDR3 is made up of 16 amino acids. The J segment lost 6 bases and the V segment lost 6 bases, leaving 12 bases of the junction unmatched. CDR3 sequence reads: CATSPIAGVARNEQFF. CDR3 nucleotides: TGTGCCACCAGTCCGATAGCGGGAGTCGCGCGCAATGAGCAGTTCTTC. Supplemented by reference TRBV15 and TRBJ2-1, the full variable domain reads DAMVIQNPRYQVTQFGKPVTLSCSQTLNHNVMYWYQQKSSQAPKLLFHYYDKDFNNEADTPDNFQSRRPNTSFCFLDIRSPGLGDTAMYLCATSPIAGVARNEQFFGPGTRLTVL.

This clone was counted only a few times. The V gene is TRBV9, the J gene TRBJ2-1, with 8 bases identical to TRBD1. Unmatched junction bases numbered 6, after V lost 4 bases and J lost 0 bases. Germline CDR1 and CDR2: SGDLS and YYNGEE. The CDR3 has 16 amino acids. CDR3 sequence (DNA): TGTGCCAGCAGCTCCCGGACAGGGAGCTCCTACAATGAGCAGTTCTTC. Protein product: CASSSRTGSSYNEQFF.

This rearrangement joins TRBV28 to TRBJ2-5, with D possibly being TRBD1 (5 bases). With 1 base removed from V and 4 bases from J, the gap between germline ends came to 13 bases. This CDR3 is built from 15 residues. Germline CDR1 MDHEN, CDR2 SYDVKM. The CDR3 nucleotides are TGTGCCAGCAGTTTATCCCCAGGGATTGGAGAGACCCAGTACTTC. This encodes CASSLSPGIGETQYF. Variable domain in full (rest from reference TRBV28 and TRBJ2-5): DVKVTQSSRYLVKRTGEKVFLECVQDMDHENMFWYRQDPGLGLRLIYFSYDVKMKEKGDIPEGYSVSREKKERFSLILESASTNQTSMYLCASSLSPGIGETQYFGPGTRLLVL.

V gene TRBV28 combines with J gene TRBJ1-1; D remains ambiguous. V lost 4 bases, J lost 4 bases, and 10 bases lay in between. CDR3 length: 13 amino acids. Germline values: CDR1 MDHEN, CDR2 SYDVKM. CDR3 DNA: TGTGCCAGCAGTTCAGCGGGAGTCACTGAAGCTTTCTTT. This encodes CASSSAGVTEAFF.

The V call is TRBV5-3, the J call TRBJ2-2, with TRBD2 as a possible D gene (5 bases). TRBV5-3 is an ORF for which the function is uncertain. V gave up 0 bases and J gave up 4 bases, with 16 bases separating them. CDR3 length: 17 residues. The CDR3 here is CARSLVAGLPSTGELFF. The CDR3, as DNA: TGTGCCAGAAGCTTGGTGGCGGGCCTACCTAGCACCGGGGAGCTGTTTTTT.

This clone has just a few counts. This chain joins TRBV5-6 and TRBJ2-1; a possible D gene is TRBD1 (6 bases). CDR3 size: 12 residues. Germline assignment: CDR1 SGHDT and CDR2 YYEEEE. V dropped 5 bases and J dropped 8 bases, with 11 bases sitting between them. The CDR3 sequence is CASRYEGDEQFF. DNA of the CDR3: TGTGCCAGCAGATACGAGGGGGATGAGCAGTTCTTC.

The chain combines TRBV15 with TRBJ1-5; D ambiguous. Germline-derived CDR1 and CDR2 are LNHNV and YYDKDF (reference sequence). Trimming took off 0 bases at V and 4 bases at J, with 10 bases between the two ends. The CDR3 length is 15 residues. CDR3 protein: CATSREEIRNQPQHF. The CDR3 bases are TGTGCCACCAGCAGAGAGGAGATCCGAAATCAGCCCCAGCATTTT.

The chain couples TRBV11-2 to TRBJ2-4, with a tentative D call TRBD1 (5 bases). V was pared by 3 bases and J by 3 bases, with 12 bases between. The length of the CDR3 is 15 residues. Germline loops: CDR1 SGHAT, CDR2 FQNNGV. The CDR3 reads CASSLGHQVKNIQYF. The CDR3 DNA sequence: TGTGCCAGCAGCTTGGGGCATCAGGTCAAAAACATTCAGTACTTC.

The chain carries TRBV28 and TRBJ2-5; no clear D. Deletions cut 6 bases from V and 7 bases from J, with 15 bases between. Germline V lookup: CDR1 MDHEN, CDR2 SYDVKM. This CDR3 is 13 amino acids long. This chain's CDR3 is CASSPPRGGTQYF. The CDR3 DNA reads as TGTGCCAGCAGCCCCCCTCGAGGTGGGACCCAGTACTTC.

The chain couples TRBV6-1 to TRBJ1-1, with unresolved D. This CDR3 contains 13 residues. The V gene's germline CDR1 is MNHNS and CDR2 SASEGT. V was pared by 10 bases and J by 1 base, with 13 bases between. CDR3 residues: CATRMRRNTEAFF. The CDR3 DNA sequence: TGTGCCACCAGGATGCGTAGGAACACTGAAGCTTTCTTT.

This sequence joins TRBV29-1 and TRBJ2-1; tentative D call: TRBD1 (5 bases). Germline V gene data show CDR1 as SQVTM and CDR2 as ANQGSEA. This CDR3 is 13 amino acids long. Trimming removed 7 bases from V and 4 bases from J, with 14 bases in between. Here the CDR3 reads CSAEQGAYNEQFF. In nucleotides, the CDR3 is TGCAGCGCCGAGCAAGGGGCGTACAATGAGCAGTTCTTC.

V and J are TRBV19 and TRBJ2-7; tentatively, D is TRBD2 (7 bases). V dropped 6 bases and J dropped 6 bases, with 18 bases sitting between them. The length of the CDR3 is 14 residues. Germline CDR1 LNHDA, CDR2 SQIVND (reference sequence). The CDR3 region is CASSNRAGGREQYF. In DNA form, the CDR3 reads TGTGCCAGTAGCAACCGGGCCGGGGGGCGCGAGCAGTACTTC.

V usage is TRBV28 and J usage is TRBJ2-1, with 12 bases lining up with TRBD2. The CDR3 has 15 residues. The germline V gene encodes CDR1 MDHEN and CDR2 SYDVKM. Trimming at V came to 4 bases and at J to 15 bases, leaving 13 bases not matched to a gene. CDR3 bases: TGTGCCAGCAGTTCCCCTAGCGGGAGGGCGGGTCATCCGTTCTTC. This translates into CASSSPSGRAGHPFF.

The chain is built from TRBV4-1 and TRBJ1-2; D is uncertain. With 1 base removed from V and 8 bases from J, the gap between germline ends came to 14 bases. There are 14 residues in the CDR3. CDR1 and CDR2 (germline): MGHRA, YSYEKL. The CDR3 region is CASSQASTRGGYTF. CDR3 sequence (DNA): TGCGCCAGCAGCCAAGCATCGACGAGAGGGGGCTACACCTTC.